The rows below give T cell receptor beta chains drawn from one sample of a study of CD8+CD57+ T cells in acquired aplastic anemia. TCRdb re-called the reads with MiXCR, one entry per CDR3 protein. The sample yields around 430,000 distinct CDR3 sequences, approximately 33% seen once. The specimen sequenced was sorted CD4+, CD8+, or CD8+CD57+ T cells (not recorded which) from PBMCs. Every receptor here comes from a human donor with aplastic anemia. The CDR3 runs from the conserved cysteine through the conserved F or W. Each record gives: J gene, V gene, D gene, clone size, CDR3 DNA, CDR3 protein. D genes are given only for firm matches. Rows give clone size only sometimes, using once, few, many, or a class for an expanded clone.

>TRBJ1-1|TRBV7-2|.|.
TGTGCCAGCAGCCCGGCCAGGAGGAACACTGAAGCTTTCTTT
CASSPARRNTEAFF
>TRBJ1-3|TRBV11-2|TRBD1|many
TGTGCCAGCAGCTTAGGGAGGGGGCACTATGGAAACACCATATATTTT
CASSLGRGHYGNTIYF
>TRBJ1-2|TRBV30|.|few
TGTGCCTGGAGCCAAAAGCCGGAGGCGGGCTACACCTTC
CAWSQKPEAGYTF
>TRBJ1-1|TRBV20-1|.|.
TGCAGTGCTAGGGGAGACACGCTTGGGACTGAAGCTTTCTTT
CSARGDTLGTEAFF
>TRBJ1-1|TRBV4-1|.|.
TGCGCCAGCAGCCTGGAGACGGTGATGAACACTGAAGCTTTCTTT
CASSLETVMNTEAFF
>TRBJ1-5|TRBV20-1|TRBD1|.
TGCAGTGCTTTGGACAGGGCTGATCAGCCCCAGCATTTT
CSALDRADQPQHF
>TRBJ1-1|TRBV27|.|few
TGTGCCAGCAGTTTATCGTTCACAGGGGAAGCTTTCTTT
CASSLSFTGEAFF
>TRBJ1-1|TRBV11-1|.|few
TGTGCCAGCAGCCCTGACACTCCTGAAGCTTTCTTT
CASSPDTPEAFF
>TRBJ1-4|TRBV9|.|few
TGTGCCAGCAGCTCGGACCTGAATGAAAAACTGTTTTTT
CASSSDLNEKLFF
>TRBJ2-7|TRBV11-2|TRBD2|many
TGTGCCAGCAGCAAACTAGCGGGAGGGCCCCAGCAGTACTTC
CASSKLAGGPQQYF
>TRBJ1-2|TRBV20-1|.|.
TGCAGTGCGCTACCCCTCAGGGAATTAGCTGGCTACACCTTC
CSALPLRELAGYTF
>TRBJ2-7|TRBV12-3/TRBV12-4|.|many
TGTGCCAGCAGTTTTTGGCGGTACGAGCAGTACTTC
CASSFWRYEQYF
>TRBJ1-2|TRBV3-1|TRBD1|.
TGTGCCAGCAGCACGACAGGGTTTGACTATGGCTACACCTTC
CASSTTGFDYGYTF
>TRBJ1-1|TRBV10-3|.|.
TGTGCCATCAGTGACAGTGGAATCGAAGCTTTCTTT
CAISDSGIEAFF
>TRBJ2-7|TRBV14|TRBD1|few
TGTGCCAGCAGCCGCCTGGGACAGGGGCCCCCCTACGAGCAGTACTTC
CASSRLGQGPPYEQYF
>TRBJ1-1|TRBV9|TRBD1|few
TGTGCCAGCAGCGGCAACAGGGGGCCGAGCACTGAAGCTTTCTTT
CASSGNRGPSTEAFF
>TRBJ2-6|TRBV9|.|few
TGTGCCAGCAGCGCACCCCGGAGTCCTGGGGCCAACGTCCTGACTTTC
CASSAPRSPGANVLTF
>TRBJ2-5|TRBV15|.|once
TGTGCCACCAGCAGCGTAGCTACAGGAGAGACCCAGTACTTC
CATSSVATGETQYF
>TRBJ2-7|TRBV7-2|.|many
TGTGCCAGCAGTCCAGGGACTGGCGGCGGCGAGCAGTACTTC
CASSPGTGGGEQYF
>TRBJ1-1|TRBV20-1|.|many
TGCAGTGCCCACCGGGAATCGAACACTGAAGCTTTCTTT
CSAHRESNTEAFF
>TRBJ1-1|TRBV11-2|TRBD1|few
TGTGCCAGCAGCCACAACAGGGGGCGCCCGCAAGGTGCGAGCACTGAAGCTTTCTTT
CASSHNRGRPQGASTEAFF
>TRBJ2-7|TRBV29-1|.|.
TGCAGCGTTGGCGTTGAACTGTCAGCCTCCTTCGAGCAGTACTTC
CSVGVELSASFEQYF
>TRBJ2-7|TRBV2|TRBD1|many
TGTGCCAGCAGTTTATCGGGACAGGGGGACTACGAGCAGTACTTC
CASSLSGQGDYEQYF
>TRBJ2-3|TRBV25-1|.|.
TGTGCCAGCTCCCGGGACGGAGAAGGAGATACGCAGTATTTT
CASSRDGEGDTQYF
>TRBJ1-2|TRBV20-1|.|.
TGCAGTGCTAGTTTTATTGTGGGGGCGGATGGCTACACCTTC
CSASFIVGADGYTF
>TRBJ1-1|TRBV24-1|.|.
TGTGCCAGCAGTTATGCCGGGCCGTCGAACACTGAAGCTTTCTTT
CASSYAGPSNTEAFF
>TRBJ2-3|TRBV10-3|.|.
TGTGCCAGCAGTTACGACGGGGGAAGGGTGGCAGATACGCAGTATTTT
CASSYDGGRVADTQYF
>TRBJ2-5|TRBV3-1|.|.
TGTGCCAGCAGCCAGGAAGGGGCCCAAGAGACCCAGTACTTC
CASSQEGAQETQYF
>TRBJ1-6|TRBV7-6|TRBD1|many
TGTGCCAGCAGCTTAGGACAGGGTCGACCCCTCCACTTT
CASSLGQGRPLHF